The present TCR beta chain was sequenced within a study of cytomegalovirus exposure and HLA in healthy donors. The study's findings and limits: Reports state that TCR beta sequences accurately predicted most subjects' HLA-A and HLA-B alleles. One later analysis reportedly identified an Asian-associated ancestry cluster that showed fewer N-insertions than the roughly 600-donor mean. The listing of fewer than 200 TCR beta chains classed them as cytomegalovirus-associated.

The PCR ran on 60 Vbeta and 13 Jbeta primers. Study processing details: Counted up in a later analysis, unique TCR beta chains came to 60 million to 95 million, with about 9.9 million shared. Sequencing used immunoSEQ multiplex PCR; TCRdb keeps in-frame clones, though not all of them. The V and J calls and clone size are taken from that table; D and trimming were inferred from the DNA. The repertoire has approximately 75,000 clones, 84% of them found once; the top ten carry under 20%. Trimming stripped 4 bases from V and 5 bases from J, with 9 bases between. The germline V gene encodes CDR1 MNHNY and CDR2 SVGAGI (reference sequence). The CDR3 is made up of 13 amino acids. In the case of this clone: The antigen is unknown.

The receptor's source is a man aged 70 or older in good health and CMV-seropositive. Sequences were obtained from PBMCs. The chain is built from TRBV6-6 and TRBJ1-5; D gene ambiguous. CDR3 sequence: CASSSYPDQPQHF. For the CDR3, the DNA is TGTGCCAGCAGTTCATACCCAGATCAGCCCCAGCATTTT.